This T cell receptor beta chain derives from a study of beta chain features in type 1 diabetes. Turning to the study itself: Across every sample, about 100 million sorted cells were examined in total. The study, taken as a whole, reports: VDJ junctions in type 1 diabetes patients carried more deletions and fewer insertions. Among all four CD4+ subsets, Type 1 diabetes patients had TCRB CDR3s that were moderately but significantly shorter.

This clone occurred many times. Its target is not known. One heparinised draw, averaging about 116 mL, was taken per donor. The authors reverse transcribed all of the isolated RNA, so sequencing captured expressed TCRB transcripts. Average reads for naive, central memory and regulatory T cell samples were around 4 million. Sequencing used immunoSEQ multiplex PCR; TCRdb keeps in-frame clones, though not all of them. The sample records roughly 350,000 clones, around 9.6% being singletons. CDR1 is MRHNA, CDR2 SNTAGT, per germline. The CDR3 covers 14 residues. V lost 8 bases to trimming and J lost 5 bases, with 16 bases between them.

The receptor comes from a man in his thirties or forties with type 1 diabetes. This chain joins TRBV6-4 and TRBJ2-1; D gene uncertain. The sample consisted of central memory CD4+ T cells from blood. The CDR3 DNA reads TGTGCCAGCGCCCCGACCAGTGAAAACAATGAGCAGTTCTTC. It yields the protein CASAPTSENNEQFF.